This T cell receptor (beta chain) was recovered during a study of patients and donors after allogeneic stem cell transplantation. Germline CDR1 is ENHRY and CDR2 is SYGVKD. The CDR3 length is 14 residues. V dropped 0 bases and J dropped 5 bases, with 8 bases sitting between them. In TCRdb, the RT-PCR reads were re-called with MiXCR into one record per CDR3 protein. The sample carries 160,000 or so distinct CDR3 sequences, nearly 25% recorded once. The V call is TRBV10-3, the J call TRBJ1-5; D gene unclear. The specimen sequenced was blood, either unsorted or a sorted T cell fraction (not recorded which). This sequence was found in a human donor who was either an allogeneic HSCT recipient or a stem cell or donor lymphocyte infusion donor (not recorded which). It is not recorded whose cells these are; they may come from a transplant donor. In nucleotides, the CDR3 is TGTGCCATCAGTGAGTCGGTGGCGGATCAGCCCCAGCATTTT. As protein: CAISESVADQPQHF.